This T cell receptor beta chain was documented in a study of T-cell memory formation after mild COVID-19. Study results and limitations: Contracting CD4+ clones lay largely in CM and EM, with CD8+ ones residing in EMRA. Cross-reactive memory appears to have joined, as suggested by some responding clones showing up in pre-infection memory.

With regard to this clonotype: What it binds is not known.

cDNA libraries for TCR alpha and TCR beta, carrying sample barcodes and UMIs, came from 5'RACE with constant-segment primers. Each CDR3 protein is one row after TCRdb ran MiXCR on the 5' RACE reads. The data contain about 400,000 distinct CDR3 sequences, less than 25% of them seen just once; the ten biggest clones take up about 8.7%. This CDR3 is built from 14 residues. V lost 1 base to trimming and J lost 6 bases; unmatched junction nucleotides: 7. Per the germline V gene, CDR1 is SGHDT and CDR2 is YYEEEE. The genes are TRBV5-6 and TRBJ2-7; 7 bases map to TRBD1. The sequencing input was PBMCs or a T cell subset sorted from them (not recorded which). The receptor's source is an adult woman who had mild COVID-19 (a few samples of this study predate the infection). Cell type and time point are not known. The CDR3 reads CASSLTGQKSEQYF. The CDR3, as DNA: TGTGCCAGCAGCTTGACGGGACAGAAATCCGAGCAGTACTTC. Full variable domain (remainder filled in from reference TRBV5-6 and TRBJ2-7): DAGVTQSPTHLIKTRGQQVTLRCSPKSGHDTVSWYQQALGQGPQFIFQYYEEEERQRGNFPDRFSGHQFPNYSSELNVNALLLGDSALYLCASSLTGQKSEQYFGPGTRLTVT.